The clone carrying this TCR beta chain was seen many times. Its antigen is unidentified. Trimming left V 3 bases short and J 2 bases short, with 10 bases between. Germline CDR1 is MNHGY and CDR2 is SVAAGI. This CDR3 is built from 14 residues. Construction of the TCR beta libraries employed iRepertoire HTBI primers in conjunction with Arm-PCR of CDR3 regions. TCRdb passed the multiplex PCR reads through MiXCR, listing each CDR3 protein once. The sample yields a few hundred thousand distinct CDR3 sequences, about 17% seen once. This entry belongs to a study of regulatory T cells in long-lasting Graves disease. The study, taken as a whole, reports: Results may be inaccurate due to the small sample size.

The time point denotes: newly diagnosed GD, antithyroid drugs for less than 3 months. From PBMCs, RNA was extracted and then used to make the TCR library. These sequences were also reported in another study, on T cells in Graves' hyperthyroidism and ophthalmopathy.

This rearrangement joins TRBV6-9 to TRBJ2-5; a possible D gene is TRBD1 (5 bases). The sample consisted of peripheral blood mononuclear cells (PBMCs), taken at new diagnosis, from a patient treated with antithyroid drugs. The clonotype originates from a young woman with Graves disease. The CDR3 protein is CASSYRTRQETQYF. CDR3 coding DNA: TGTGCCAGCAGTTACCGGACACGACAAGAGACCCAGTACTTC.